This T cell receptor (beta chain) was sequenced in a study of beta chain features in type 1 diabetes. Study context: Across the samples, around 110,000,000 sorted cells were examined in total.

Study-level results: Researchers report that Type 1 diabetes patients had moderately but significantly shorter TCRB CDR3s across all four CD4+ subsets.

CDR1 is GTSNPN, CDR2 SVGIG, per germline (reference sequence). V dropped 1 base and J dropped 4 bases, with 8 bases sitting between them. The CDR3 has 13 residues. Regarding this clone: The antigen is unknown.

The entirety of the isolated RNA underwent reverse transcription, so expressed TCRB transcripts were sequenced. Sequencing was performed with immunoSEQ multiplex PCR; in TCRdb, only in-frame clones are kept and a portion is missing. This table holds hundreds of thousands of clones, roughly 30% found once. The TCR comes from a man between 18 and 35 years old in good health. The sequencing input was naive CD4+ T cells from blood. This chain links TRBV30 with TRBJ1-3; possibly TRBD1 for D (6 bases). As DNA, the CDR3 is TGTGCCTGGAGTGGGACAGACGGAAACACCATATATTTT. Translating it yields CAWSGTDGNTIYF.